A single sample gave rise to the 30 T cell receptor beta chains below, sequenced in a study of T cell responses to AZD1222 COVID-19 vaccine. Generated by immunoSEQ multiplex PCR, the TCRdb table keeps only in-frame clones and is missing some. In the table there are around 130,000 clones, around 84% of which are singletons. Sequencing was performed on peripheral blood, taken on day 0 of AZD1222 vaccination. These receptors were obtained from an adult in good health.

J is TRBJ2-7 and V is TRBV2; the match to TRBD2 covers 7 bases. Germline V gives CDR1 SNHLY, CDR2 FYNNEI. The V segment lost 6 bases and the J segment 2 bases; nucleotides outside the gene matches: 7. The CDR3 has 14 residues. CDR3 region: CASRAGRGAYEQYF. DNA of the CDR3: TGTGCCAGCAGGGCCGGACGGGGGGCCTACGAGCAGTACTTC.

The chain recombines TRBV4-3 with TRBJ2-2, with D tentatively TRBD1 or TRBD2 (5 bases each). Germline-derived CDR1 and CDR2 are LGHNA and YSLEER. V was clipped by 3 bases and J by 6 bases, with 20 bases between them. The CDR3 totals 17 residues. The CDR3 nucleotides are TGCGCCAGCAGCCAGGAATGGGGGTCCCTTGCAGCCGGGGAGCTGTTTTTT. Its translation: CASSQEWGSLAAGELFF.

Points on this clone: In the same sample, other DNA sequences code for this CDR3. This rearrangement joins TRBV7-2 to TRBJ2-7; no reliable D call. Germline loops: CDR1 SGHTA, CDR2 FQGNSA. The CDR3 consists of 11 residues. V shed 1 base and J shed 4 bases, with 2 bases lying between them. CDR3 loop: CASSLVYEQYF. CDR3 bases: TGTGCCAGCAGCTTAGTTTACGAGCAGTACTTC.

The V and J genes are TRBV7-9 and TRBJ1-4, with D possibly being TRBD1 (5 bases). V was trimmed by 1 base and J by 5 bases, leaving 11 bases between them. CDR1 and CDR2 from the germline V gene are SEHNR and FQNEAQ (reference sequence). This CDR3 spans 15 amino acids. The CDR3 spells CASSLVGTVNEKLFF. CDR3 coding DNA: TGTGCCAGCAGCTTAGTTGGGACGGTGAATGAAAAACTGTTTTTT.

The chain uses TRBV7-3 and TRBJ2-3; 12 bases align to TRBD2. Germline V gene data show CDR1 as SGHTA and CDR2 as FQGTGA. The CDR3 is 14 residues long. The V segment lost 2 bases and the J segment 13 bases; nucleotides outside the gene matches: 7. The CDR3 DNA sequence: TGTGCCAGCAGCTTAGGGCTAGCGGGGGGGCACAAGTATTTT. Its translation is CASSLGLAGGHKYF.

The V gene is TRBV28, the J gene TRBJ1-2, with D possibly being TRBD1 (5 bases). The germline CDR1 and CDR2 sequences are MDHEN and SYDVKM. The CDR3 extends over 16 amino acids. Trimming left V 5 bases short and J 0 bases short, with 16 bases between. For the CDR3, the DNA is TGTGCCAGCAGTCCCGGGGGTGAGGGTCCTAACTATGGCTACACCTTC. Its translation is CASSPGGEGPNYGYTF.

The chain links TRBV10-3 to TRBJ1-6; D may be TRBD1 (5 bases). CDR3 length: 14 amino acids. Germline assignment: CDR1 ENHRY and CDR2 SYGVKD. V was pared by 7 bases and J by 2 bases, with 9 bases between. The chain's CDR3 is CAINRDPYNSPLHF. CDR3 sequence (DNA): TGTGCCATCAATCGGGACCCCTATAATTCACCCCTCCACTTT.

This sequence joins TRBV7-9 and TRBJ1-2; D is ambiguous. V lost 6 bases to trimming and J lost 3 bases, with 5 bases between them. Germline lookup yields CDR1 SEHNR and CDR2 FQNEAQ (reference sequence). The length of the CDR3 is 11 residues. CDR3 region: CASSIDYGYTF. In DNA form, the CDR3 reads TGTGCCAGCAGTATCGACTATGGCTACACCTTC. Full variable domain (remainder filled in from reference TRBV7-9 and TRBJ1-2): DTGVSQNPRHKITKRGQNVTFRCDPISEHNRLYWYRQTLGQGPEFLTYFQNEAQLEKSRLLSDRFSAERPKGSFSTLEIQRTEQGDSAMYLCASSIDYGYTFGSGTRLTVV.

The rearrangement joins TRBV2 to TRBJ1-2; possibly TRBD1 for D (6 bases). The CDR3 contains 14 residues. V was shortened by 2 bases and J by 0 bases, with 7 bases between the two germline ends. CDR1 is SNHLY, CDR2 FYNNEI, per germline. CDR3 loop: CASSEQGPNYGYTF. Written as DNA, the CDR3 is TGTGCCAGCAGTGAACAGGGGCCTAACTATGGCTACACCTTC. Full variable domain (missing parts from reference TRBV2 and TRBJ1-2): EPEVTQTPSHQVTQMGQEVILRCVPISNHLYFYWYRQILGQKVEFLVSFYNNEISEKSEIFDDQFSVERPDGSNFTLKIRSTKLEDSAMYFCASSEQGPNYGYTFGSGTRLTVV.

This chain uses TRBV6-5 with TRBJ2-1, with D possibly matching TRBD1 (6 bases). The V end was cut by 6 bases, the J end by 6 bases, with 15 bases between. The length of the CDR3 is 14 residues. Germline V gene sequence: CDR1 MNHEY, CDR2 SVGAGI. DNA for the CDR3: TGTGCCAGCAGAAACAGGGAATTGAGCAATGAGCAGTTCTTC. Encoded protein: CASRNRELSNEQFF.

The chain couples TRBV7-8 to TRBJ1-2, with D perhaps TRBD1 (5 bases). V was cut by 1 base and J by 0 bases, with 9 bases left in between. The CDR3 contains 15 residues. Germline CDR1 SGHVS, CDR2 FQNEAQ. Here the CDR3 reads CASSLEYRPNYGYTF. CDR3 bases: TGTGCCAGCAGCTTAGAGTACAGGCCTAACTATGGCTACACCTTC. Supplemented by reference TRBV7-8 and TRBJ1-2, the full variable domain reads GAGVSQSPRYKVAKRGQDVALRCDPISGHVSLFWYQQALGQGPEFLTYFQNEAQLDKSGLPSDRFFAERPEGSVSTLKIQRTQQEDSAVYLCASSLEYRPNYGYTFGSGTRLTVV.

The gene calls are TRBV10-3 and TRBJ2-7, with a tentative D call TRBD1 (5 bases). Germline values: CDR1 ENHRY, CDR2 SYGVKD. V lost 6 bases and J lost 0, with 9 bases in between. The CDR3 is 13 amino acids. This chain's CDR3 is CAIRDTSSYEQYF. CDR3 nucleotide sequence: TGTGCCATCAGGGACACTTCCTCCTACGAGCAGTACTTC.

J is TRBJ1-3 and V is TRBV2; the D is unclear. Per the germline V gene, CDR1 is SNHLY and CDR2 is FYNNEI. CDR3 length equals 12 residues. Trimming stripped 7 bases from V and 0 bases from J, with 4 bases between. This CDR3 is CASKYSGNTIYF. CDR3 nucleotide sequence: TGTGCCAGCAAATACTCTGGAAACACCATATATTTT.

The J gene is TRBJ1-5, the V gene TRBV7-8, with 12 bases aligning to TRBD1. Germline V CDR1 and CDR2: SGHVS, FQNEAQ. This CDR3 spans 17 amino acids. Trimming took 1 base from V and 4 from J; bases not matched to a gene: 5. The CDR3 loop reads CASSLEGGQGANQPQHF. The CDR3 DNA reads TGTGCCAGCAGCTTAGAGGGGGGACAGGGGGCGAATCAGCCCCAGCATTTT. Full variable domain (outside the CDR3, taken from reference TRBV7-8 and TRBJ1-5): GAGVSQSPRYKVAKRGQDVALRCDPISGHVSLFWYQQALGQGPEFLTYFQNEAQLDKSGLPSDRFFAERPEGSVSTLKIQRTQQEDSAVYLCASSLEGGQGANQPQHFGDGTRLSIL.

The CDR3, as DNA: TGTGCCACCACTTCCTGGGACACCGGGGAGCTGTTTTTT. Translating gives CATTSWDTGELFF. The rearrangement links TRBV24-1 to TRBJ2-2; D gene uncertain. V was shortened by 8 bases and J by 3 bases, with 9 bases between the two germline ends. The germline V gene has CDR1 KGHDR and CDR2 SFDVKD. The CDR3 has 13 amino acids.

V usage is TRBV11-2 and J usage is TRBJ1-3; D remains unclear. Trimming pared 5 bases from V and 0 bases from J, leaving 8 bases between. The CDR3 is 14 amino acids. Per the germline V gene, CDR1 is SGHAT and CDR2 is FQNNGV. The CDR3 region has the DNA TGTGCCAGCAGCCCCCCGGTCTCTGGAAACACCATATATTTT. Its translation: CASSPPVSGNTIYF.

The chain is built from TRBV10-2 and TRBJ2-7, with 15 bases aligning to TRBD2. CDR3 length: 15 amino acids. With 6 bases clipped from V and 1 base from J, the junction kept 1 base outside the gene matches. Germline V gene data show CDR1 as WSHSY and CDR2 as SAAADI. CDR3 sequence reads: CASRGTSGRSYEQYF. In nucleotides, the CDR3 is TGCGCCAGCAGGGGGACTAGCGGGAGGTCCTACGAGCAGTACTTC.

The V and J genes are TRBV7-3 and TRBJ1-5; D unresolved. The CDR3 is 13 amino acids. V gave up 5 bases and J gave up 5 bases, with 10 bases separating them. Per the germline V gene, CDR1 is SGHTA and CDR2 is FQGTGA. Here the CDR3 DNA reads TGTGCCAGCAGCCAAGACAAGGATCAGCCCCAGCATTTT. Protein product: CASSQDKDQPQHF.

This sequence joins TRBV5-1 and TRBJ1-2, with D maybe TRBD1 (5 bases). The CDR3 length is 14 residues. Trimming removed 0 bases at V and 4 bases at J, with 10 bases between. Germline V gene sequence: CDR1 SGHRS, CDR2 YFSETQ. CDR3 protein: CASSLGGEGYGYTF. The DNA for the CDR3 is TGCGCCAGCAGCTTGGGGGGCGAGGGCTATGGCTACACCTTC.

The J gene is TRBJ2-5, the V gene TRBV27; D remains unclear. The CDR3 is 13 residues long. CDR1 and CDR2 from the germline V gene are MNHEY and SMNVEV (reference sequence). Trimming removed 6 bases at V and 4 bases at J, with 12 bases between. This CDR3 is CASSLSMGETQYF. The CDR3 DNA follows: TGTGCCAGCAGCCTATCGATGGGAGAGACCCAGTACTTC.

This chain uses TRBV7-7 with TRBJ2-2, with unresolved D. The CDR3 has 13 residues. The germline gives CDR1 SSHAT, CDR2 FNYEAQ (reference sequence). Trimming stripped 5 bases from V and 0 bases from J, with 4 bases between. The CDR3 sequence is CASSQTNTGELFF. In DNA form, the CDR3 reads TGTGCCAGCAGCCAAACGAACACCGGGGAGCTGTTTTTT. Full variable domain (outside the CDR3, taken from reference TRBV7-7 and TRBJ2-2): GAGVSQSPRYKVTKRGQDVTLRCDPISSHATLYWYQQALGQGPEFLTYFNYEAQPDKSGLPSDRFSAERPEGSISTLTIQRTEQRDSAMYRCASSQTNTGELFFGEGSRLTVL.

The chain recombines TRBV10-3 with TRBJ1-1; D gene unclear. The CDR3 is 11 residues long. The germline V gene has CDR1 ENHRY and CDR2 SYGVKD. Trimming left V 3 bases short and J 5 bases short, with 4 bases between. For the CDR3, the DNA is TGTGCCATCAGTGACGGGACTGAAGCTTTCTTT. Translating gives CAISDGTEAFF.

This chain connects TRBV10-3 to TRBJ1-3; D remains ambiguous. CDR1 and CDR2 (germline): ENHRY, SYGVKD. V gave up 3 bases and J gave up 4 bases, with 10 bases separating them. The CDR3 sequence is 14 residues long. The CDR3 DNA sequence: TGTGCCATCAGTGATGCCTTGGTCGGAAACACCATATATTTT. Translated: CAISDALVGNTIYF.

The chain joins TRBV3-1 (or the pseudogene TRBV3-2) to TRBJ2-1, with 9 bases identical to TRBD1. Unmatched junction bases numbered 0, after V lost 1 base and J lost 2 bases. From germline, CDR1 is LGHDT and CDR2 YNNKEL (reference sequence). The CDR3 runs 15 residues. DNA of the CDR3: TGTGCCAGCAGCCAAGGACAGGGGGCCTACAATGAGCAGTTCTTC. Its translation is CASSQGQGAYNEQFF.

To note about this clone: Other DNA sequences in the sample encode the same CDR3. This chain joins TRBV7-2 and TRBJ1-2; 8 nucleotides align to TRBD1. CDR1 is SGHTA, CDR2 FQGNSA, per germline. The V segment lost 2 bases and the J segment 6 bases; nucleotides outside the gene matches: 2. The CDR3 extends over 13 amino acids. CDR3 bases: TGTGCCAGCAGCTTACAGGGGGCGGATGGCTACACCTTC. This encodes CASSLQGADGYTF.

This chain connects TRBV12-5 to TRBJ1-1; 8 bases align to TRBD1. CDR3 length equals 15 residues. V lost 1 base and J lost 1; bases outside the gene matches: 2. Germline lookup yields CDR1 LGHNT and CDR2 FRNRAP. The CDR3 DNA sequence: TGTGCTAGTGGTTTGGGGGACAGGACGAACACTGAAGCTTTCTTT. Translating it yields CASGLGDRTNTEAFF. Full variable domain (rest looked up from reference TRBV12-5 and TRBJ1-1): DARVTQTPRHKVTEMGQEVTMRCQPILGHNTVFWYRQTMMQGLELLAYFRNRAPLDDSGMPKDRFSAEMPDATLATLKIQPSEPRDSAVYFCASGLGDRTNTEAFFGQGTRLTVV.

V is TRBV28 and J is TRBJ2-7; 8 nucleotides match TRBD1. The germline V gene encodes CDR1 MDHEN and CDR2 SYDVKM. The J segment lost 4 bases and the V segment lost 3 bases, leaving 8 bases of the junction unmatched. CDR3 length: 15 amino acids. CDR3 sequence: CASSFQGANMYEQYF. The CDR3 region has the DNA TGTGCCAGCAGTTTTCAGGGGGCTAATATGTACGAGCAGTACTTC.

The chain combines TRBV7-2 with TRBJ2-5; 9 bases line up with TRBD2. The ends lost 3 bases at V and 5 bases at J; junction bases unmatched: 7. This CDR3 comprises 15 residues. CDR1 is SGHTA, CDR2 FQGNSA, per germline. The CDR3 loop reads CASSFGVAGEETQYF. In DNA, the CDR3 is TGTGCCAGCAGCTTCGGAGTAGCGGGGGAGGAGACCCAGTACTTC.

This chain connects TRBV18 to TRBJ1-2; the match to TRBD1 covers 11 bases. This CDR3 contains 17 residues. CDR1 and CDR2 from the germline V gene are KGHSH and LQKENI. The V and J ends lost 3 bases and 5 bases, in that order; junction bases with no gene match: 11. CDR3 coding DNA: TGTGCCAGCTCACCTCTTTCGGGACAGGGGGATCCTTATGGCTACACCTTC. Protein product: CASSPLSGQGDPYGYTF.

V and J are TRBV19 and TRBJ1-1; the match to TRBD1 covers 8 bases. Germline V lookup: CDR1 LNHDA, CDR2 SQIVND (reference sequence). There are 14 residues in the CDR3. After removal of 5 bases from V and 4 bases from J, the junction contained 6 bases not matched to a gene. For the CDR3, the DNA is TGTGCCAGTAGTCTCCGGGACAGGAGCACTGAAGCTTTCTTT. Its translation: CASSLRDRSTEAFF.